Reported below is one TCR beta chain. This clonotype was seen a handful of times. What antigen it recognizes has not been identified. No much larger clonotype is one base removed from it; base qualities were not supplied. Preparation of the library involved RT-PCR. TCRdb shows the sequencer as Illumina HiSeq 2500. TCRdb's own reprocessing of the public reads used fastp at Q25 and MiXCR and kept productive beta chains. Here each entry gathers all rows of one CDR3 protein and keeps the most common genes and DNA. Recorded for this sample are hundreds of thousands of distinct CDR3 sequences; around 25% of them occurred a single time. The ten largest clones represent less than 2.5% of the sample. The data belong to a study of response to subunit inactivated influenza vaccine (dated by TCRdb to between 2017 and 2018). General notes on the study: Deep quantitative profiling of the T cell receptor repertoire was used in the study to follow responses to a trivalent subunit inactivated influenza vaccine.

V loses 2 bases, J loses 8 bases, and the germline ends lie 12 bases apart. The CDR3 holds 14 amino acids from the cysteine to the phenylalanine. CDR3 DNA is the only sequence kept; it has 42 bases, read in frame from the first base. Taken from the germline V gene, the CDR1 and CDR2 loops are MNHEY and SVGEGT. The study at large found these results: The authors suggested that each seasonal influenza vaccination may recruit only a limited number of new T cells.

This chain joins TRBV6-2 or TRBV6-3 to TRBJ2-2; TRBD1 could be the D gene, as 6 bases match. The specimen was CD4+ T cells sorted from PBMCs, collected approximately 5 days after vaccination. The source of this sequence is a man between 50 and 59 years old who received an inactivated influenza vaccine. Donor details come from another sample of the same person, matched by shared clones. The DNA sequence is given as TGTGCCAGCAGTTACCAGGGGATTACAGGGGAGCTGTTTTTT. This yields the protein CASSYQGITGELFF.